This TCR beta chain was obtained from a study of T cells in Graves' hyperthyroidism and ophthalmopathy. This clonotype was counted at least ten times. V was trimmed by 4 bases and J by 0 bases, leaving 9 bases between them. The CDR3 extends over 15 amino acids. Germline V gives CDR1 PRHDT, CDR2 FYEKMQ (reference sequence). The CDR3 regions of TCR beta were amplified from RNA transcripts. With the HTBI primer set, the TCR CDR3 went through a first round of RT-PCR. TCRdb reprocessed the multiplex PCR reads via MiXCR and lists one record per CDR3 protein. The sample contains almost 600,000 distinct CDR3 sequences, under 60% of which appear only once. Those patients with uncontrolled infection, other autoimmune disease, pregnancy or lactation were excluded.

The material sequenced was peripheral blood or thyroid tissue (not recorded which). The J gene is TRBJ1-4, the V gene TRBV13, with a weak D call TRBD1 (6 bases). The origin of this receptor is a woman under 30 with Graves' hyperthyroidism. This chain's CDR3 is CASSYRDSTNEKLFF. CDR3 nucleotides: TGTGCCAGCAGCTACAGGGATTCAACTAATGAAAAACTGTTTTTT.